This TCR beta chain was found in a study of cytomegalovirus exposure and HLA in healthy donors. Looked up from germline, CDR1 is LNHDA and CDR2 is SQIVND (reference sequence). Losses at the gene ends were 5 bases for V and 9 bases for J; bases not matched to a gene: 10. The CDR3 loop spans 15 amino acids. Primers included in the PCR were 60 Vbeta and 13 Jbeta primers. TCRdb's copy holds only in-frame clones and misses some; the assay was immunoSEQ multiplex PCR. The sample gives 120,000 or so clones, roughly 78% of which show up once; 1% is in the top ten. This TCR was sampled from a man in his forties or fifties in good health and CMV-seronegative. The sequenced material came from PBMCs. J is TRBJ1-5 and V is TRBV19; 10 nucleotides agree with TRBD1. The CDR3 here is CASSPIQGQGVPQHF. CDR3 nucleotides: TGTGCCAGTAGTCCCATCCAAGGACAGGGGGTGCCCCAGCATTTT.